This TCR beta chain was sequenced for a study of T cell changes during pregnancy in multiple sclerosis. Measured with immunoSEQ multiplex PCR; TCRdb has only the in-frame clones, and not every one. The sample gives approximately 50,000 clones, about 93% of which show up once; 0.39% is in the top ten. This clone was seen just once. The sequence was collected from a female donor with multiple sclerosis, enrolled in a pregnancy study. The input for sequencing was CD4+ T cells from peripheral blood mononuclear cells, taken after pregnancy.

CDR3 coding DNA: TGTGCCAGCAGTGAATCAGCACAGTATCTGGCCGAGCAGTACTTC. Translation gives CASSESAQYLAEQYF. This chain joins TRBV25-1 and TRBJ2-7, with no clear D. The CDR3 has 15 amino acids. Germline V CDR1 and CDR2: MGHDK, SYGVNS. Trimming shortened V by 1 base and J by 6 bases, and 16 bases separated the two germline ends.